Sequencing of this T cell receptor beta chain was carried out in a study of blood T cell repertoires in COVID-19 (dated by TCRdb to the early 2020s). Notes on the research overall: Collaborator samples came from the United States, Italy and Spain and covered acute and convalescent phases of COVID-19. The prospective study material was composed of cDNA or gDNA derived from T cells, B-cell-depleted T cells, or PBMCs. Deeply sampled blood TCRbeta repertoires from subjects exposed to, actively infected with, or recovered from COVID-19 were included in the dataset. The repertoires were made available in a free public database intended to serve as a resource for research on the immune response to SARS-CoV-2. The samples were drawn from two sources: the first 160 participants of the ongoing ImmuneRACE study, and over 950 subjects contributed by 6 global collaborators. The sample metadata nearly always contained a de-identified subject ID, COVID-19 status, age in years and sex. Where available, HLA class I and class II types were taken from metadata supplied by the sample provider and were not determined by assay-based typing. The paper as a whole reports these results and caveats: Clinical and demographic metadata were provided uncurated, with the amount varying by source and participant.

A note on this clone: Its antigen is unknown. Base quality data are lacking; no much larger clone is found one base away.

TCRbeta CDR3 regions were amplified from genomic DNA using the immunoSEQ Assay, a bias-controlled multiplex PCR. As for the original processing: The number of nucleated cells in each sample was estimated from the amplification of reference gene primers within the assay. To quantify the absolute abundance of each unique TCRbeta CDR3 rearrangement, sequence reads were collapsed and filtered. For each sample, productive Simpson clonality was calculated as the square root of Simpson's diversity index across productive rearrangements. TCRdb obtained this table from immuneACCESS and retained in-frame rearrangements with V and J assigned. These tables miss some clones; where compared with another copy, unresolved V genes account for less than half of the shortfall, and the remainder is unexplained. V and J calls and clone size come straight from that table; D and trimming were deduced from the DNA. The sample profile shows 150,000 to 200,000 clones; under 90% of them were found once. The ten top clones hold around 6.6% of the sample.

Whole blood was collected in K2EDTA tubes by collaborating institutions according to the institutions' own protocols. For TCRbeta analysis, collaborators shipped samples in one of three forms: frozen whole blood, isolated PBMCs, or DNA extracted from either of those sample types. Via the germline V gene, CDR1 is ENHRY and CDR2 SYGVKD. Relative to germline, V is missing 0 bases and J is missing 1 base, with 11 bases of the junction outside any gene match. Its CDR3 holds 20 amino acids, cysteine through phenylalanine. The retained sequence is limited to the CDR3, 60 bases, with the frame set at the first base.

The V and J genes are TRBV10-3 and TRBJ1-5; TRBD1 agrees with 11 junctional bases. Specimen: peripheral blood. This sequence originates from a man in his forties with acute or convalescent COVID-19. The DNA sequence is given as TGTGCCATCAGTGAGTCTCGGCGAGGACAGGGGGCAGGCAGCAATCAGCCCCAGCATTTT. This translates into CAISESRRGQGAGSNQPQHF.